These T cell receptor beta chains were read from a single sample in a study of blood T cell repertoires in COVID-19. Assay: immunoSEQ multiplex PCR; the TCRdb copy retains only in-frame clones and omits some. The sample contains 200,000 to 300,000 clones, 75% to 90% of which appear only once. Sequenced sample: peripheral blood. These receptors originate from a young man with active or convalescent COVID-19. Each CDR3 is given without its conserved first and last residue.

length | V | CDR3
11 | TRBV2 | ASGQSPNYGYT
11 | TRBV6-6 | ASSYSRGNTIY
14 | TRBV19 | ASAWTSGGALNEQF
10 | TRBV29-1 | SVEEREREQY
11 | TRBV19 | ATKQGANSPLH
14 | TRBV13 | ASTGDQDIVGYGYT
12 | TRBV24-1 | ATSDLESADTQY
13 | TRBV27 | ASKVAETYNSPLH
17 | TRBV4-1 | ASSQDPGWSDLAKNIQY
12 | TRBV6-5 | ASSGLAGYNEQF
13 | TRBV9 | ASSALEGANYGYT
14 | TRBV27 | ASRIGQGFMNTEAF
11 | TRBV9 | ASSVAENTEAF
13 | TRBV5-5 | ASSLTRQGHEKLF
9 | TRBV7-2 | ASSFRRGYT
14 | TRBV7-6 | ASSLEPGRLNTEAF
15 | TRBV11-2 | ASSLDLGGDMNTEAF
13 | TRBV18 | ASSPTGTGSEKLF
9 | TRBV7-9 | ASTSVEWAF
14 | TRBV14 | ASSQGRGGFDYEQY
12 | TRBV4-2 | ASRPGLPQNEQF
12 | TRBV7-3 | ASSLGAGPDTQY
14 | TRBV6-2/TRBV6-3 | ASSWTSGGPPYEQY
13 | TRBV5-4 | ASSHRDRPNYGYT
13 | TRBV29-1 | SVEETPGSGNTIY
11 | TRBV20-1 | SASSDRGYEQF
12 | TRBV9 | ASSVGTGTYGYT
12 | TRBV6-5 | ASSYGDRGYGYT
12 | TRBV19 | ASSIYGGSTEAF
13 | TRBV6-5 | ASSEAGGDTDTQY
10 | TRBV4-1 | ASSQEGRGLF
17 | TRBV5-1 | ASSSGSLGVDPSTDTQY
13 | TRBV20-1 | SASLSGQPGYEQY
9 | TRBV11-2 | ASSTIETQY
14 | TRBV3-1/TRBV3-2 | ASSQDPPQGDYGYT
15 | TRBV6-2/TRBV6-3 | ASSYGPGGGARNEQF
15 | TRBV19 | ASSILQGVGSNQPQH
13 | TRBV6-1 | ASSESRHTNYGYT
14 | TRBV9 | ASSLVSGGASGELF
13 | TRBV25-1 | ASSTLAGGPITQY
11 | TRBV5-6 | ASSLLVQETQY
13 | TRBV13 | ASSPSSGGAYEQY
9 | TRBV5-1 | ASGGNYGYT
15 | TRBV9 | ASSPGPGTGGVQPQH
12 | TRBV4-3 | ASSLDRGNTEAF
14 | TRBV5-1 | ASTKGVQANTGELF
13 | TRBV7-2 | ASSSTQGKQEKLF
11 | TRBV19 | ASSVGERTEAF
11 | TRBV18 | ASSTPPPAGYT
10 | TRBV13 | ASSQGYYGYT
11 | TRBV12-3/TRBV12-4 | ASKPGGPDEQF
9 | TRBV6-5 | ASTPDTQQY